The 14 T cell receptor beta chains presented below share a single source sample, sequenced in a study of control samples from healthy donors and cancer patients. The assay was immunoSEQ multiplex PCR, and TCRdb's table has in-frame clones only and misses some. The sample holds 100,000 to 150,000 clones, roughly 87% seen once. What was sequenced was blood. All receptors come from a man aged 18 to 35 in good health.

The chain is built from TRBV7-2 and TRBJ1-3; tentatively, D is TRBD1 (6 bases). The length of the CDR3 is 15 residues. Germline lookup yields CDR1 SGHTA and CDR2 FQGNSA. Trimming shortened V by 4 bases and J by 4 bases, and 14 bases separated the two germline ends. Here the CDR3 reads CASSSRITGGNTIYF. Written as DNA, the CDR3 is TGTGCCAGCAGCTCTAGGATTACAGGGGGAAACACCATATATTTT.

V is TRBV10-3 and J is TRBJ1-1; the D gene is possibly TRBD1 (5 bases). Trimming stripped 11 bases from V and 4 bases from J, with 14 bases between. Germline CDR1 reads ENHRY; CDR2 reads SYGVKD. CDR3 length equals 12 residues. In nucleotides, the CDR3 is TGTGCCGTGCAGGGAGAGGGCACTGAAGCTTTCTTT. Encoded protein: CAVQGEGTEAFF.

The chain uses TRBV2 and TRBJ2-7, with TRBD2 as a possible D gene (6 bases). V was pared by 4 bases and J by 7 bases, with 14 bases between. In germline, CDR1 is SNHLY, CDR2 FYNNEI. The CDR3 consists of 13 residues. In DNA, the CDR3 is TGTGCCAGCAGTGGGGCAGCGGGCTTTGAGCAGTACTTC. It codes for CASSGAAGFEQYF.

The chain is built from TRBV18 and TRBJ1-1; 9 bases map to TRBD1. J gave up 10 bases and V 2 bases, and 5 bases lay outside the gene matches. The CDR3 has 13 residues. Germline V lookup: CDR1 KGHSH, CDR2 LQKENI. The CDR3 here is CASSPTQGAVAFF. Here the CDR3 DNA reads TGTGCCAGCTCACCAACACAGGGGGCTGTAGCTTTCTTT.

V gene TRBV29-1 combines with J gene TRBJ1-1; no reliable D call. Germline V gene lookup returns CDR1 SQVTM and CDR2 ANQGSEA. This CDR3 is 12 amino acids long. Trimming pared 4 bases from V and 2 bases from J, leaving 8 bases between. CDR3 sequence (DNA): TGCAGCGTTGTAGGGTCCAACACTGAAGCTTTCTTT. Translating gives CSVVGSNTEAFF. The full variable domain, its missing parts supplied by reference TRBV29-1 and TRBJ1-1, is SAVISQKPSRDICQRGTSLTIQCQVDSQVTMMFWYRQQPGQSLTLIATANQGSEATYESGFVIDKFPISRPNLTFSTLTVSNMSPEDSSIYLCSVVGSNTEAFFGQGTRLTVV.

This chain uses TRBV5-1 with TRBJ1-2, with D perhaps TRBD1 (6 bases). V was clipped by 4 bases and J by 6 bases, with 16 bases between them. Germline V gene lookup returns CDR1 SGHRS and CDR2 YFSETQ. This CDR3 spans 14 amino acids. DNA for the CDR3: TGCGCCAGCAGCGTATCCGGGGGCAGTGATGGCTACACCTTC. Translating gives CASSVSGGSDGYTF.

This chain joins TRBV5-1 and TRBJ1-1, with D possibly TRBD1 on 6 matching bases. The germline V gene has CDR1 SGHRS and CDR2 YFSETQ. The CDR3 totals 15 residues. V was clipped by 3 bases and J by 6 bases, with 18 bases between them. The CDR3 nucleotides read TGCGCCAGCAGCTGGTCGGCCAGGGGTGAAGCTGAAGCTTTCTTT. It specifies CASSWSARGEAEAFF.

In its sample, this clone was seen once. The CDR3 DNA is TGTGCCAGCAGCGGAGGGCACGGGCCGGGTGGCTACACCTTC. It codes for CASSGGHGPGGYTF. The V gene is TRBV9, the J gene TRBJ1-2; no clear D gene. Germline CDR1 reads SGDLS; CDR2 reads YYNGEE. V lost 3 bases and J 7 bases, leaving 16 bases between the germline ends. This CDR3 has 14 amino acids.

This chain joins TRBV18 and TRBJ1-5; D is unresolved. Germline V gene sequence: CDR1 KGHSH, CDR2 LQKENI. Trimming stripped 5 bases from V and 1 base from J, with 12 bases between. The CDR3 is 15 residues long. Here the CDR3 DNA reads TGTGCCAGCTCAGCGGACGGAAGGAGCAATCAGCCCCAGCATTTT. Translating gives CASSADGRSNQPQHF.

The J gene is TRBJ2-6, the V gene TRBV18; D possibly corresponds to TRBD1 (6 bases). The CDR3 length is 17 residues. Trimming shortened V by 3 bases and J by 0 bases, and 12 bases separated the two germline ends. Germline-derived CDR1 and CDR2 are KGHSH and LQKENI. CDR3 amino acids: CASSPTGKLSGANVLTF. DNA of the CDR3: TGTGCCAGCTCACCTACAGGGAAACTCTCTGGGGCCAACGTCCTGACTTTC.

In this sample, this clone turned up once. The rearrangement links TRBV28 to TRBJ2-2; TRBD1 agrees at 10 bases. This CDR3 is built from 16 residues. J gave up 3 bases and V 5 bases, and 6 bases lay outside the gene matches. The germline V gene has CDR1 MDHEN and CDR2 SYDVKM. The DNA of the CDR3 is TGTGCCAGCAGTCCGTCCGGGACAGGGGACACCGGGGAGCTGTTTTTT. Amino acids: CASSPSGTGDTGELFF.

V usage is TRBV28 and J usage is TRBJ2-2; 8 bases line up with TRBD2. The V gene's germline CDR1 is MDHEN and CDR2 SYDVKM. This CDR3 spans 16 amino acids. With 3 bases clipped from V and 9 bases from J, the junction kept 12 bases outside the gene matches. The CDR3 spells CASSFPWIAGRWELFF. In nucleotides, the CDR3 is TGTGCCAGCAGTTTCCCATGGATAGCGGGACGGTGGGAGCTGTTTTTT. Using reference TRBV28 and TRBJ2-2 for the parts outside the CDR3, the full variable domain is DVKVTQSSRYLVKRTGEKVFLECVQDMDHENMFWYRQDPGLGLRLIYFSYDVKMKEKGDIPEGYSVSREKKERFSLILESASTNQTSMYLCASSFPWIAGRWELFFGEGSRLTVL.

The chain carries TRBV28 and TRBJ2-3; no definite D call. V lost 5 bases and J 2 bases, leaving 2 bases between the germline ends. This CDR3 region has 11 residues. Germline V gene sequence: CDR1 MDHEN, CDR2 SYDVKM. CDR3: CASSNTDTQYF. CDR3 sequence (DNA): TGTGCCAGCAGTAACACAGATACGCAGTATTTT.

The chain is built from TRBV28 and TRBJ1-2; possibly TRBD1 for D (5 bases). V lost 7 bases, J lost 6 bases, and 9 bases lay in between. Germline loops: CDR1 MDHEN, CDR2 SYDVKM. The CDR3 has 11 residues. CDR3 in amino acids: CASNRLNGYTF. CDR3 sequence (DNA): TGTGCCAGCAACAGGCTCAATGGCTACACCTTC.